Listed here are 14 T cell receptor gamma chains from one sample, sequenced in a study of gamma-delta chains in newborns, infants, children. TCRdb processed the reads again with the CATT caller. The table has 3,500 to 4,000 gamma-chain clones, around two thirds seen once. The sequenced sample was blood. Receptors originate from a child who was a newborn, infant or young child, either healthy, febrile or measles-vaccinated (not recorded which).

The chain joins TRGV9 to TRGJ1 or TRGJ2. Matching the DNA to germline supplied the J gene, which TCRdb does not give. The V gene's germline CDR1 is GITISATS and CDR2 ISYDGTV (reference sequence). The junction had 9 bases not matched to a gene; V was cut back by 0 bases and J by 1 base. This CDR3 spans 16 amino acids. Written as DNA, the CDR3 is TGTGCCTTGTGGGAGGTGCAGGGCTCTAATTATTATAAGAAACTCTTT. It is translated as CALWEVQGSNYYKKLF.

This clone appeared a single time. V is TRGV4 and J is TRGJP2. In the absence of a J gene in TCRdb, the DNA was matched to germline to assign it here. The CDR3 covers 11 residues. Germline CDR1 EGSTGY, CDR2 YDSYTSSV. V trimming: 1 base; J trimming: 10 bases; junction bases outside the gene matches: 0. As DNA, the CDR3 is TGTGCCACCTGGGATGGTTGGATCAAGACGTTT. As protein: CATWDGWIKTF.

The chain has TRGV2 and TRGJ1 or TRGJ2. TCRdb leaves out the J gene; it was filled in here by matching the DNA to germline. The V and J ends lost 3 bases and 8 bases, in that order; junction bases with no gene match: 4. Germline V gives CDR1 EGSNGY, CDR2 YDSYNSKV. The CDR3 sequence is 11 residues long. The CDR3 here is CATWDPDKKLF. Written as DNA, the CDR3 is TGTGCCACCTGGGACCCGGATAAGAAACTCTTT.

J is TRGJ1 or TRGJ2 and V is TRGV2. The J gene, absent from TCRdb, was called here by matching the DNA to germline. This CDR3 contains 11 residues. The V segment lost 3 bases and the J segment 11 bases; nucleotides outside the gene matches: 7. Germline CDR1 and CDR2: EGSNGY and YDSYNSKV. CDR3 DNA: TGTGCCACCTGGGACCAGAGGGAGAAACTCTTT. Protein sequence: CATWDQREKLF.

The sample holds one count of this clone. The chain has TRGV5 and TRGJ1 or TRGJ2. The J gene, not given by TCRdb, was assigned here from a germline match of the nucleotide sequence. Germline CDR1 is VINAFY and CDR2 is YDVSNSKD. CDR3 length: 13 amino acids. V was pared by 0 bases and J by 7 bases, with 6 bases of the junction left unmatched. The CDR3 nucleotides read TGTGCCACCTGGGACAGGCAGCAGTATAAGAAACTCTTT. Protein product: CATWDRQQYKKLF.

The gene calls are TRGV2 and TRGJ1 or TRGJ2. The J gene was missing in TCRdb and was found by matching the end of the DNA to germline. From germline, CDR1 is EGSNGY and CDR2 YDSYNSKV. J gave up 6 bases and V 0 bases, and 8 bases lay outside the gene matches. The CDR3 has 14 amino acids. The CDR3 sequence is CATWDGWAVYKKLF. The CDR3 DNA reads TGTGCCACCTGGGACGGGTGGGCGGTTTATAAGAAACTCTTT.

This chain joins TRGV2 and TRGJ1 or TRGJ2. TCRdb carries no J gene annotation; the J gene was assigned here by matching the DNA with germline. V lost 1 base, J lost 12 bases, and 12 bases stayed unmatched. The CDR3 has 13 amino acids. The germline V gene encodes CDR1 EGSNGY and CDR2 YDSYNSKV. For the CDR3, the DNA is TGTGCCACCTGGGACGGCCCGTGGGGTAGGAAACTCTTT. Its translation is CATWDGPWGRKLF.

Of note for this clone: Additional DNA sequences in this sample encode the identical CDR3. V is TRGV9 and J is TRGJ1 or TRGJ2. TCRdb is silent on the J gene; assignment here came from matching the DNA to germline. The V and J ends lost 0 bases and 10 bases, in that order; junction bases with no gene match: 3. Germline V gene sequence: CDR1 GITISATS, CDR2 ISYDGTV (reference sequence). The CDR3 spans 11 residues. DNA of the CDR3: TGTGCCTTGTGGGAGGTGCGAAAGAAACTCTTT. Its translation is CALWEVRKKLF.

With respect to this clone: One end of the junction does not line up with germline, which may come from a read error. The chain employs TRGV8 and TRGJ1 or TRGJ2. TCRdb carries no J gene annotation; the J gene was assigned here by matching the DNA with germline. Germline assignment: CDR1 VENAVY and CDR2 YDSYNSRV. CDR3 size: 14 residues. CDR3 DNA sequence: TGTGCCACCCGGGATAGGCCCTTGGATTATAAGAAACTCTTT. Its protein is CATRDRPLDYKKLF.

Regarding this clone: A far larger clone is off by one base, so a read error is likely. The genes are TRGV9 and TRGJP. The J gene is absent in TCRdb and was assigned here via DNA matching to germline. There are 17 residues in the CDR3. Germline V gene sequence: CDR1 GITISATS, CDR2 ISYDGTV (reference sequence). CDR3 in DNA: TGTGCCTTGTGGGAGGTGCGGCAAGAGTTGGGCAAAATAATCAAGGTATTT. Translating it yields CALWEVRQELGKIIKVF.

In its sample, this clone was seen a few times. The gene calls are TRGV3 and TRGJP2. The J gene was missing in TCRdb and was found by matching the end of the DNA to germline. J lost 4 bases, V lost 4 bases, and 3 bases had no gene match. The CDR3 runs to 13 residues. The germline V gene encodes CDR1 VTNTFY and CDR2 YDVSTARD (reference sequence). CDR3 nucleotide sequence: TGTGCCACCTGGGAGGCTAGTGATTGGATCAAGACGTTT. This sequence encodes CATWEASDWIKTF.

This clone was observed a single time. V is TRGV5 and J is TRGJ1 or TRGJ2. The J gene, missing from TCRdb, was assigned here through DNA to germline matching. V lost 0 bases to trimming and J lost 6 bases; unmatched junction nucleotides: 14. The CDR3 has 16 amino acids. In germline, CDR1 is VINAFY, CDR2 YDVSNSKD. The CDR3 DNA follows: TGTGCCACCTGGGACAGGCCTTCCCCCCTGCGTTATAAGAAACTCTTT. Amino acid sequence: CATWDRPSPLRYKKLF.

This clone has only a few counts. The identical CDR3 is also encoded by other nucleotide sequences in the sample. The J gene is TRGJ1 or TRGJ2, the V gene TRGV9. The J gene was not available in TCRdb and was assigned here by matching the DNA to germline segments. Germline-derived CDR1 and CDR2 are GITISATS and ISYDGTV (reference sequence). The V gene end was trimmed by 5 bases and the J gene end by 7 bases; junction bases not matched to a gene: 8. This CDR3 contains 12 residues. Here the CDR3 reads CALWGLEYKKLF. The CDR3 nucleotides are TGTGCCTTGTGGGGTTTGGAATATAAGAAACTCTTT.

There are a few counts of this clone. The V and J genes are TRGV9 and TRGJP. TCRdb is silent on the J gene; assignment here came from matching the DNA to germline. The germline CDR1 and CDR2 sequences are GITISATS and ISYDGTV (reference sequence). V lost 0 bases and J lost 9; bases outside the gene matches: 8. The CDR3 is made up of 17 amino acids. The CDR3 loop is CALWEVPSRLGKKIKVF. Here the CDR3 DNA reads TGTGCCTTGTGGGAGGTGCCTTCGCGGTTGGGCAAAAAAATCAAGGTATTT.